These T cell receptor beta chains were read from a single sample in a study of CXCR3-negative and CXCR3-positive naive CD8 T cells. TCRdb re-called the 5' RACE reads, yielding one record per CDR3 amino acid sequence without DNA. Listed are about 5,500 distinct CDR3 sequences; 1.5% to 2.5% falls within the top ten. Material: naive CXCR3+ CD8+ T cells from blood. These receptor sequences come from a human donor in good health. Some clones in this sample may be carry-over from other donors' samples. The CDR3 runs from the conserved cysteine through the conserved F or W. The order of the fields is clone size, J gene, V gene, CDR3 protein. Clone size is shown for a subset of rows, as once, few, many or a class of expanded clone.

. TRBJ1-2 TRBV7-2 CASSLTGDPGGYTF
. TRBJ1-1 TRBV25-1 CASSLSGTITEAFF
. TRBJ1-5 TRBV5-6 CASSLGGYSNQPQHF
. TRBJ2-1 TRBV15 CATSRDLGPYNEQFF
. TRBJ1-2 TRBV29-1 CSVEDGPNYGYTF
. TRBJ2-1 TRBV29-1 CSVVGLAENNEQFF
medium-sized TRBJ1-1 TRBV4-3 CASSQAWRVNTEAFF
. TRBJ2-5 TRBV4-1 CASSLGAAQETQYF
. TRBJ1-5 TRBV4-3 CASSQEWGGNQPQHF
. TRBJ2-1 TRBV5-1 CASGNLGPRDGGDEQFF
medium-sized TRBJ2-1 TRBV7-2 CASSLMFGQDSYNEQFF
. TRBJ1-2 TRBV6-6 CASSYVSEPTSAF
. TRBJ1-2 TRBV13 CASSERTGSGYTF
. TRBJ2-1 TRBV4-3 CASSQDGTSGYNEQFF
. TRBJ2-5 TRBV7-9 CASVQGTQETQYF
. TRBJ2-1 TRBV24-1 CATSAPYVLGTSGSNEQFF
medium-sized TRBJ2-3 TRBV20-1 CSASLDSPPTDTQYF
. TRBJ1-5 TRBV20-1 CSAFADYSNQPQHF
medium-sized TRBJ2-7 TRBV5-1 CASSFLDQYEQYF
. TRBJ1-2 TRBV7-2 CASSPRDGNYGYTF
. TRBJ2-7 TRBV25-1 CASSRSTSYEQYF
. TRBJ2-1 TRBV7-8 CASSLEYLGREQFF
medium-sized TRBJ2-7 TRBV29-1 CSVAGLADTYEQYF
medium-sized TRBJ2-1 TRBV5-1 CASSPGGLYNEQFF
. TRBJ1-4 TRBV29-1 CSVELAGFDEKLFF
. TRBJ2-1 TRBV7-6 CASSFDWAGGRNNEQFF